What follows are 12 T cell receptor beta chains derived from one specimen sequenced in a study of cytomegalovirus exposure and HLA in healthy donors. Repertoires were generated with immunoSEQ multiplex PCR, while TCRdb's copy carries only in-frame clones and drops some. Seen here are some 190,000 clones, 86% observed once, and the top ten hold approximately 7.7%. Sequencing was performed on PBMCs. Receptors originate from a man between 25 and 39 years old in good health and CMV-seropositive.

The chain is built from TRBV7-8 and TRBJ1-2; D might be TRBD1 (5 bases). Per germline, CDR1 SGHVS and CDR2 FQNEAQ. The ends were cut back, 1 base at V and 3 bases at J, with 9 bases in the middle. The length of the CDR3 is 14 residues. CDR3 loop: CASSLGGEYYGYTF. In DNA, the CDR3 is TGTGCCAGCAGCTTAGGGGGCGAATACTATGGCTACACCTTC.

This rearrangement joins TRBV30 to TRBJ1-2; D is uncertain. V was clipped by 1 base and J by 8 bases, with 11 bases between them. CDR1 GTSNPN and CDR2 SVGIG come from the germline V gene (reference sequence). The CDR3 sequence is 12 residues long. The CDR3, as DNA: TGTGCCTGGAGTGGGGGTTTGGGGGGCTACACCTTC. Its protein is CAWSGGLGGYTF.

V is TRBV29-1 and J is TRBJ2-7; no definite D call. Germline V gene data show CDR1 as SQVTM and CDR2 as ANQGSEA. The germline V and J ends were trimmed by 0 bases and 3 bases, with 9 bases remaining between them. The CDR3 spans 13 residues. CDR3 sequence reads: CSVEEYNNYEQYF. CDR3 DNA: TGCAGCGTTGAAGAATATAACAACTACGAGCAGTACTTC.

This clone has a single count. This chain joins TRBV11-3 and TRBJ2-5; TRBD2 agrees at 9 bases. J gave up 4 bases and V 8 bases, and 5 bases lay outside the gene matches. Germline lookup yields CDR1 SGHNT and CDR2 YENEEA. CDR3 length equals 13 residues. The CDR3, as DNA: TGTGCCAGCGAGCGGGGGGACCGAGAGACCCAGTACTTC. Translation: CASERGDRETQYF. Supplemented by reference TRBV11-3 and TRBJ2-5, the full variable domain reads EAGVVQSPRYKIIEKKQPVAFWCNPISGHNTLYWYLQNLGQGPELLIRYENEEAVDDSQLPKDRFSAERLKGVDSTLKIQPAELGDSAVYLCASERGDRETQYFGPGTRLLVL.

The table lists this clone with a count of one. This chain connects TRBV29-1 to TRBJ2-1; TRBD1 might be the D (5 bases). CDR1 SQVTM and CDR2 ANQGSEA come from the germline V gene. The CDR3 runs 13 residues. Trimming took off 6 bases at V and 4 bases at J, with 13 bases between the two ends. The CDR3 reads CSVRFDSYNEQFF. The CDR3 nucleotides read TGCAGCGTAAGATTTGACAGTTACAATGAGCAGTTCTTC.

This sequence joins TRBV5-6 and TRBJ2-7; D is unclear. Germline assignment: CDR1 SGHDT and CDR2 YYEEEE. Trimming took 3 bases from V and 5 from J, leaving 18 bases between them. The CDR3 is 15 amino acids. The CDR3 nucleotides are TGTGCCAGCAGCTCCCCCCCGGCAGTCCTTGACGAGCAGTACTTC. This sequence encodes CASSSPPAVLDEQYF.

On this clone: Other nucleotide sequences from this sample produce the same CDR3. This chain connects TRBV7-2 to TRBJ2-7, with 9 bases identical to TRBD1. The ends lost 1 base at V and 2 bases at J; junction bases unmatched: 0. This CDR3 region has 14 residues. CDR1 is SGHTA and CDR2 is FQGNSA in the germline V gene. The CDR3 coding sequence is TGTGCCAGCAGCTTAGGGACAGGGGCCTACGAGCAGTACTTC. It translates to CASSLGTGAYEQYF.

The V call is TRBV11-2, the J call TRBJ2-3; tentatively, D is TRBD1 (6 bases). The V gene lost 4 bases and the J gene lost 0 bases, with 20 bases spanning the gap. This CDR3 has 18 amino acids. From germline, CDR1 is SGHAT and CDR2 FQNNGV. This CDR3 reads CASSYSPGHILSTDTQYF. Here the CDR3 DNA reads TGTGCCAGCAGCTACTCACCGGGACACATCCTAAGCACAGATACGCAGTATTTT.

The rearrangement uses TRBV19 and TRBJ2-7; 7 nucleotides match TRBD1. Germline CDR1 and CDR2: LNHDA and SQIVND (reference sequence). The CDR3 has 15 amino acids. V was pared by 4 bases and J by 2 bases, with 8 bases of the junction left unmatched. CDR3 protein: CASSTTGTATYEQYF. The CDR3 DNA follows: TGTGCCAGTAGTACAACCGGGACAGCAACCTACGAGCAGTACTTC.

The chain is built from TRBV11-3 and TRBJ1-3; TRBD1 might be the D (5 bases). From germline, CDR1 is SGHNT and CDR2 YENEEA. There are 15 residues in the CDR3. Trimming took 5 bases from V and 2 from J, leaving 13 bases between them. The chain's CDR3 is CASSLRQGAGNTIYF. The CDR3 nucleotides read TGTGCCAGCAGCCTACGTCAGGGTGCTGGAAACACCATATATTTT.

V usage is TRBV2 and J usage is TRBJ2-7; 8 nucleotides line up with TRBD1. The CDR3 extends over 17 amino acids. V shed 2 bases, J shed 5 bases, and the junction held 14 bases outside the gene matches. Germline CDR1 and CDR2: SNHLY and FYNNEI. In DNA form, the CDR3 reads TGTGCCAGCAGTGAATCCTACGGGCTCGGACAGGGAAACGAGCAGTACTTC. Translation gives CASSESYGLGQGNEQYF.

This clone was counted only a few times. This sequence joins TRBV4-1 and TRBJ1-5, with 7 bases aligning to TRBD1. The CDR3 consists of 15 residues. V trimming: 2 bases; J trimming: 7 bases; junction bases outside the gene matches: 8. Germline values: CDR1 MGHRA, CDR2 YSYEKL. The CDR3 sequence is CASSQWADRNQPQHF. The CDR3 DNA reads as TGCGCCAGCAGCCAATGGGCGGACAGGAACCAGCCCCAGCATTTT.